A selection of T cell receptor beta chains follows, all from one sample in a study of shared clonotypes between healthy human individuals. Sequencing was performed with immunoSEQ multiplex PCR; in TCRdb, only in-frame clones are kept and a portion is missing. The sample shows millions of clones, roughly 92% of them seen only once. The sequencing input was naive CD4+ T cells sorted from blood. The receptors originated from a man aged 18 to 29 in good health. CDR3s include the opening cysteine and the closing phenylalanine or tryptophan. D genes are given only for firm matches. Clone size is not always given. Where it is, it says once, few, many or a class for expanded clones.

D	size	V	J	DNA	CDR3
-	-	TRBV29-1	TRBJ2-3	TGCAGCGGGGAGTTGTGGGCGGGCACAGATACGCAGTATTTT	CSGELWAGTDTQYF
TRBD1	-	TRBV2	TRBJ2-5	TGTGCCAGCAGCGGACAGGGACAAGAGACCCAGTACTTC	CASSGQGQETQYF
TRBD2	-	TRBV15	TRBJ2-7	TGTGCCACTGGAGGCGGGGGTAAGATCGAGCAGTACTTC	CATGGGGKIEQYF
-	-	TRBV30	TRBJ1-5	TGTGCCTGGAGTAAAGACAGAAATCAGCCCCAGCATTTT	CAWSKDRNQPQHF
-	once	TRBV11-2	TRBJ2-5	TGTGCCAGCAGCCCACGGGGCCGAGCGGCCCAAGAGACCCAGTACTTC	CASSPRGRAAQETQYF
-	-	TRBV6-4	TRBJ2-3	TGTGCCAGCAGTGAAAACAGGTACACAGATACGCAGTATTTT	CASSENRYTDTQYF
TRBD1	-	TRBV6-6	TRBJ1-6	TGTGCCAGCACCGAACAGGGGGACTATAATTCACCCCTCCACTTT	CASTEQGDYNSPLHF
TRBD2	once	TRBV7-9	TRBJ2-3	TGTGCCAGCAGCCAACGGACTAGCGGAACCCTCCGGATCACAGATACGCAGTATTTT	CASSQRTSGTLRITDTQYF
-	once	TRBV5-1	TRBJ2-1	TGCGCCAGCAGCTTGGACGGCCTTATGAGCGATGAGCAGTTCTTC	CASSLDGLMSDEQFF
TRBD2	-	TRBV10-3	TRBJ2-7	TGTGCCATCTGGAGCGGGAGTTACGAGCAGTACTTC	CAIWSGSYEQYF
TRBD2	-	TRBV6-5	TRBJ2-3	TGTGCCAGCACCCGGACTAGTTCTAGCACAGATACGCAGTATTTT	CASTRTSSSTDTQYF
-	-	TRBV5-6	TRBJ2-7	TGTGCCAGCAGCTTGGCCAATATCGCCTACGAGCAGTACTTC	CASSLANIAYEQYF
-	once	TRBV5-1	TRBJ1-1	TGCGCCAGCAGGTCGATGGGGGGAAGCACTGAAGCTTTCTTT	CASRSMGGSTEAFF
-	-	TRBV6-5	TRBJ2-7	TGTGCCAGCAGTTACGAGGGGTGGGACGAGCAGTACTTC	CASSYEGWDEQYF
-	-	TRBV10-2	TRBJ2-1	TGCGCCAGCAGCTTCGCCGGGACGTCAGCGTTCTTC	CASSFAGTSAFF
-	once	TRBV2	TRBJ2-2	TGTGCCAGCAGGAGGGGAGACACCGCTACCGGGGAGCTGTTTTTT	CASRRGDTATGELFF
-	-	TRBV5-4	TRBJ2-7	TGTGCCAGCAGCTTGGAAGGGGTGGTAGGCGAGCAGTACTTC	CASSLEGVVGEQYF
TRBD2	once	TRBV9	TRBJ2-1	TGTGCCAGCAGCCCCCAGGGTAGCGGGGCCTACAATGAGCAGTTCTTC	CASSPQGSGAYNEQFF
-	-	TRBV9	TRBJ2-7	TGTGCCAGCAGCGTAGACCCGAGCTCCTACGAGCAGTACTTC	CASSVDPSSYEQYF
TRBD1	-	TRBV2	TRBJ1-3	TGTGCCAGCACCTCCGGGACAGGGCTTGGAAACACCATATATTTT	CASTSGTGLGNTIYF
-	-	TRBV27	TRBJ2-5	TGTGCCAGCAGTCCAGTAGGATTCCAAGAGACCCAGTACTTC	CASSPVGFQETQYF
TRBD1	-	TRBV13	TRBJ2-5	TGTGCCAGCAACCAACTCCGGGACAGGGGCCTGGAGACCCAGTACTTC	CASNQLRDRGLETQYF
TRBD2	-	TRBV30	TRBJ2-1	TGTGCCTGGAGTGTTAGGACTAGCGGGAGGAGAACCTACAATGAGCAGTTCTTC	CAWSVRTSGRRTYNEQFF
-	-	TRBV7-2	TRBJ2-7	TGTGCCAGCAGTGCGGGGAGCTCCTACGAGCAGTACTTC	CASSAGSSYEQYF
TRBD2	-	TRBV6-6	TRBJ2-7	TGTGCCAGCTGTGCACTAGCGGGGCGCAGCGAGCAGTACTTC	CASCALAGRSEQYF
-	-	TRBV7-9	TRBJ2-3	TGTGCCAGCAGCTTAGTCGTAACAGATACGCAGTATTTT	CASSLVVTDTQYF
-	-	TRBV29-1	TRBJ1-1	TGCAGCGCTACCATGACAACTGAAGCTTTCTTT	CSATMTTEAFF
-	-	TRBV2	TRBJ2-4	TGTGCCAGCACGACGACCGCGAAAACTACTCAGTACTTC	CASTTTAKTTQYF